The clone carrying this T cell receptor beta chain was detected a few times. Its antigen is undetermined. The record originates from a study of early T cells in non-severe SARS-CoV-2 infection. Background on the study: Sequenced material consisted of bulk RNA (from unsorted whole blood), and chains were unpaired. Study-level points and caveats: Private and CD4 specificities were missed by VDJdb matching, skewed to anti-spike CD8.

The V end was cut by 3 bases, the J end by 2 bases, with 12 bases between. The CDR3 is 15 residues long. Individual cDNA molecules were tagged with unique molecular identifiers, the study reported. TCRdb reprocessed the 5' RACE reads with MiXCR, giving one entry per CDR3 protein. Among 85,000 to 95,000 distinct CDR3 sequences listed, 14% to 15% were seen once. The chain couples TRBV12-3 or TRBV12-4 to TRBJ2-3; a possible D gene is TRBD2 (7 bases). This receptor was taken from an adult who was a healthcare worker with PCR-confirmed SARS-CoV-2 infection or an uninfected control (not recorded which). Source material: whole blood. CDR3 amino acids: CASSFPGGVTDTQYF. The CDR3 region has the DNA TGTGCCAGCAGTTTCCCGGGGGGCGTCACAGATACGCAGTATTTT.